These T cell receptor beta chains were read from a single sample in a study of CD8+ T cells in alopecia areata. Some clones are missing from TCRdb's copy, which holds only in-frame ones; the method was immunoSEQ multiplex PCR. This table has 95,000 to 110,000 clones, 85% to 90% appearing once. The sample in question was CD8+ T cells sorted from blood, obtained at approximately week 30, from a patient treated with tofacitinib. The receptors were sampled from a human donor with alopecia areata. Each CDR3 is given with its conserved first and last residue. The D gene is left open where the match is weak. Only part of the rows carry a size: once, few, many, or a class if the clone is expanded.

v_gene: TRBV12-5
abundance: -
j_gene: TRBJ2-5
d_gene: TRBD1
CDR3aa: CASGSLRTGGEETQYF
CDR3nt: TGTGCTAGTGGTTCCCTCCGGACAGGGGGCGAGGAGACCCAGTACTTC

v_gene: TRBV5-6
abundance: -
j_gene: TRBJ2-1
d_gene: TRBD2
CDR3aa: CASSGRTTSAASYNEQFF
CDR3nt: TGTGCCAGCAGCGGACGGACGACTAGCGCGGCCTCCTACAATGAGCAGTTCTTC

v_gene: TRBV27
abundance: -
j_gene: TRBJ2-7
d_gene: TRBD1
CDR3aa: CASRGTGGDEQYF
CDR3nt: TGTGCCAGCAGGGGGACAGGGGGCGACGAGCAGTACTTC

v_gene: TRBV4-2
abundance: -
j_gene: TRBJ2-1
d_gene: -
CDR3aa: CASSQEYRDNEQFF
CDR3nt: TGTGCCAGCAGCCAAGAATACCGGGACAATGAGCAGTTCTTC

v_gene: TRBV5-5
abundance: -
j_gene: TRBJ1-6
d_gene: -
CDR3aa: CASSLDDTNSPLHF
CDR3nt: TGTGCCAGCAGCTTGGACGACACAAATTCACCCCTCCACTTT

v_gene: TRBV7-9
abundance: once
j_gene: TRBJ1-4
d_gene: TRBD1
CDR3aa: CASSLDRFNEKLFF
CDR3nt: TGTGCCAGCAGCTTGGACAGGTTCAACGAAAAACTGTTTTTT

v_gene: TRBV14
abundance: -
j_gene: TRBJ1-1
d_gene: TRBD1
CDR3aa: CASSQAKGANTEAFF
CDR3nt: TGTGCCAGCAGCCAGGCCAAGGGGGCGAACACTGAAGCTTTCTTT

v_gene: TRBV27
abundance: -
j_gene: TRBJ1-2
d_gene: -
CDR3aa: CASSPTRAYGYTF
CDR3nt: TGTGCCAGCAGTCCTACTCGGGCCTATGGCTACACCTTC

v_gene: TRBV18
abundance: -
j_gene: TRBJ2-7
d_gene: TRBD1
CDR3aa: CASSQGQGPSYEQYF
CDR3nt: TGTGCCAGCTCCCAAGGACAGGGCCCTTCCTACGAGCAGTACTTC

v_gene: TRBV7-2
abundance: -
j_gene: TRBJ2-7
d_gene: -
CDR3aa: CASSAGLSLYEQYF
CDR3nt: TGTGCCAGCAGCGCAGGACTATCGCTATACGAGCAGTACTTC

v_gene: TRBV7-9
abundance: -
j_gene: TRBJ2-7
d_gene: TRBD2
CDR3aa: CASSLRVSGMSPEQYF
CDR3nt: TGTGCCAGCAGCTTAAGGGTTAGCGGGATGTCGCCCGAGCAGTACTTC

v_gene: TRBV7-9
abundance: -
j_gene: TRBJ2-3
d_gene: -
CDR3aa: CASSSSGVSSTDTQYF
CDR3nt: TGTGCCAGCAGCTCTTCAGGGGTATCTAGCACAGATACGCAGTATTTT

v_gene: TRBV20-1
abundance: -
j_gene: TRBJ2-7
d_gene: -
CDR3aa: CSAPTRREQYF
CDR3nt: TGCAGTGCCCCAACCCGTAGGGAGCAGTACTTC

v_gene: TRBV7-7
abundance: -
j_gene: TRBJ2-2
d_gene: TRBD2
CDR3aa: CASSSVGLAGSGELFF
CDR3nt: TGTGCTAGCAGCTCAGTGGGACTAGCGGGCTCCGGGGAGCTGTTTTTT

v_gene: TRBV9
abundance: once
j_gene: TRBJ2-1
d_gene: TRBD2
CDR3aa: CASSVASEWEGTYNEQFF
CDR3nt: TGTGCCAGCAGCGTAGCTTCTGAGTGGGAGGGGACCTACAATGAGCAGTTCTTC

v_gene: TRBV12-5
abundance: few
j_gene: TRBJ2-5
d_gene: TRBD1
CDR3aa: CASGWTGVEETQYF
CDR3nt: TGTGCTAGTGGTTGGACAGGGGTGGAAGAGACCCAGTACTTC

v_gene: TRBV7-8
abundance: -
j_gene: TRBJ1-2
d_gene: -
CDR3aa: CASSLGQGNYGYTF
CDR3nt: TGTGCCAGCAGCTTAGGGCAGGGCAACTATGGCTACACCTTC

v_gene: TRBV30
abundance: -
j_gene: TRBJ2-5
d_gene: -
CDR3aa: CAWSVPEEETQYF
CDR3nt: TGTGCCTGGAGTGTGCCCGAGGAAGAGACCCAGTACTTC

v_gene: TRBV5-6
abundance: -
j_gene: TRBJ2-7
d_gene: -
CDR3aa: CASSMTGTYEQYF
CDR3nt: TGTGCCAGCAGCATGACTGGTACCTACGAGCAGTACTTC

v_gene: TRBV5-4
abundance: once
j_gene: TRBJ2-7
d_gene: -
CDR3aa: CASSSPGSGPYEQYF
CDR3nt: TGTGCCAGCAGCTCGCCGGGTTCAGGCCCCTACGAGCAGTACTTC

v_gene: TRBV6-6
abundance: -
j_gene: TRBJ1-1
d_gene: TRBD1
CDR3aa: CASSYGTAYMNTEAFF
CDR3nt: TGTGCCAGCAGTTACGGGACAGCTTATATGAACACTGAAGCTTTCTTT

v_gene: TRBV6-5
abundance: -
j_gene: TRBJ2-7
d_gene: -
CDR3aa: CASGPDRLYEQYF
CDR3nt: TGTGCCAGCGGACCTGACAGGCTCTACGAGCAGTACTTC

v_gene: TRBV30
abundance: -
j_gene: TRBJ1-3
d_gene: -
CDR3aa: CAWSVRGGPGNTIYF
CDR3nt: TGTGCCTGGAGTGTACGTGGAGGCCCTGGAAACACCATATATTTT

v_gene: TRBV11-3
abundance: -
j_gene: TRBJ2-7
d_gene: -
CDR3aa: CASSDSRQPEEQYF
CDR3nt: TGTGCCAGCAGCGACTCCCGACAGCCTGAAGAGCAGTACTTC

v_gene: TRBV5-6
abundance: few
j_gene: TRBJ2-5
d_gene: -
CDR3aa: CASSLASFQETQYF
CDR3nt: TGTGCCAGCAGCTTGGCCTCCTTCCAAGAGACCCAGTACTTC

v_gene: TRBV7-9
abundance: once
j_gene: TRBJ1-6
d_gene: TRBD1
CDR3aa: CASSPLQGTNSPLHF
CDR3nt: TGTGCCAGCAGCCCTTTACAGGGGACGAATTCACCCCTCCACTTT

v_gene: TRBV10-2
abundance: -
j_gene: TRBJ1-1
d_gene: TRBD1
CDR3aa: CASSDLMTGGTTEAFF
CDR3nt: TGCGCCAGCAGTGACCTTATGACAGGGGGTACCACTGAAGCTTTCTTT